Here is one T cell receptor beta chain with its context. These data belong to a study of blood T cell repertoires in COVID-19. Looking at the study overall: Acute-phase and convalescent COVID-19 samples originated in the United States, Italy and Spain. T cells, B-cell-depleted T cells, or PBMCs provided the cDNA or gDNA that served as material.

Per the original methods: Nucleated cell counts were estimated from reference gene primer amplification. Repertoires were generated with immunoSEQ multiplex PCR, while TCRdb's copy carries only in-frame clones and drops some. V and J calls plus clone size are reproduced from that table; the DNA served to infer D and trimming. The data show 200,000 to 300,000 clones, approximately 86% seen once. The ends lost 4 bases at V and 7 bases at J; junction bases unmatched: 6. Germline CDR1 reads SGDLS; CDR2 reads YYNGEE. The CDR3 is 13 amino acids. The clonotype originates from a woman in her seventies with active or convalescent COVID-19. The chain carries TRBV9 and TRBJ1-2; TRBD1 agrees at 8 bases. The sample was peripheral blood. CDR3 sequence: CASSPGRGLGYTF. In DNA form, the CDR3 reads TGTGCCAGCAGCCCCGGCAGGGGGCTTGGCTACACCTTC.